Below are 2 T cell receptor beta chains sequenced from a single sample in a study of blood T cell repertoires in COVID-19. Sequenced by immunoSEQ multiplex PCR; TCRdb stores in-frame clones only, minus some. Among approximately 160,000 clones listed, 90% were seen once. Sequencing was done on a sample of peripheral blood. The receptors shown here come from a man in his fifties or sixties with acute or convalescent COVID-19.

The CDR3 DNA sequence: TGCGCCAGCAGCCTTGGAGACAGGGAAAATGAGCAGTTCTTC. Its translation is CASSLGDRENEQFF. The chain carries TRBV4-1 and TRBJ2-1; TRBD1 agrees at 7 bases. V shed 4 bases and J 7 bases; nucleotides not matched to a gene: 7. This CDR3 has 14 residues. CDR1 and CDR2 from the germline V gene are MGHRA and YSYEKL.

The gene calls are TRBV30 and TRBJ1-4; TRBD1 is a possible D gene (6 bases). Per the germline V gene, CDR1 is GTSNPN and CDR2 is SVGIG (reference sequence). V lost 5 bases to trimming and J lost 7 bases, with 14 bases between them. This CDR3 has 13 residues. In DNA form, the CDR3 reads TGTGCCTGGGGAAGGGGGTTCGGTGAAAAACTGTTTTTT. It translates to CAWGRGFGEKLFF.